The entry below gives a single T cell receptor beta chain sequence along with its context. What it binds is not known. The sample belongs to a study of CD8 T cells in ankylosing spondylitis. For TCR beta, libraries came from quantitative 5'-RACE with molecular barcodes. TCRdb re-called the 5' RACE reads with MiXCR, one entry per CDR3 protein. The sample consists of approximately 140,000 distinct CDR3 sequences, 40% to 50% of them appearing once. Study-wide results and caveats: Reports say disease-linked clones showed up significantly more in matched ankylosing spondylitis synovial fluid. A TCR beta motif of 7 or 8 highly homologous variants appeared characteristic of ankylosing spondylitis blood.

The TCR was taken from a male donor with ankylosing spondylitis. The sample taken for sequencing was synovial fluid, either unsorted or a sorted T cell fraction (not recorded which).

The CDR3 region is CASSLGRREGSYNEQFF. CDR3 coding DNA: TGTGCCAGCAGCTTGGGCCGGCGGGAGGGTTCCTACAATGAGCAGTTCTTC. This chain joins TRBV7-9 and TRBJ2-1; 9 bases map to TRBD2. Per germline, CDR1 SEHNR and CDR2 FQNEAQ (reference sequence). The CDR3 is made up of 17 amino acids. Unmatched junction bases numbered 7, after V lost 3 bases and J lost 1 base.